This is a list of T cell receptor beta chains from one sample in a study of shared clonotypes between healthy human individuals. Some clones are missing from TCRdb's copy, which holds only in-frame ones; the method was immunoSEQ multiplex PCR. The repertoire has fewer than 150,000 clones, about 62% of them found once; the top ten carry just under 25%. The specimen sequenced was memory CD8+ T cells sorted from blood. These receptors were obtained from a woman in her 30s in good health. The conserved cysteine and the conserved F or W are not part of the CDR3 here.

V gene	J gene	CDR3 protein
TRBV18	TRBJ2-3	ASSEGVSPQGTQY
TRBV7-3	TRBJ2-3	ASSLLGLRDADTQY
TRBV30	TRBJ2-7	AWSVGAGGWEQY
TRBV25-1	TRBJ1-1	ASSEPGQGWTEAF
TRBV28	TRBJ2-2	ASATSGKRFGELF
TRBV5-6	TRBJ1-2	ASSSGDDYGYT
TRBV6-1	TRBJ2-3	ASSELVTYYSTDTQY
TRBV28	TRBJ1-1	ASSPYKVDTEAF
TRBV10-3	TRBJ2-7	AIHSGTTYEQY
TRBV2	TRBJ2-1	ASSGSSGPASLGDEQF
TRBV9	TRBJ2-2	ASSQLDRVTGELF
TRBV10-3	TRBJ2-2	AIPRIQGANTGELF
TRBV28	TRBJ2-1	ASSPLDAGNEQF
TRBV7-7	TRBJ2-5	ASSFKGQVGETQY
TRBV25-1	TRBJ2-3	ATEWGAGTDTQY
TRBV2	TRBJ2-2	ASSVGELF
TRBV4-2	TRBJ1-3	ASSQEQGNAGNTIY
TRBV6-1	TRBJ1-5	ASKIKTGDQPQH
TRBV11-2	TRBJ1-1	ASSLSAGWGPEAF
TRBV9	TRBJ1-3	ASSLTGTTGNTIY
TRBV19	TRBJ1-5	ASSKGGLKAQH
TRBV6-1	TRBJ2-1	ASSVASGSSNEQF
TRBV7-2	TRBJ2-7	ASSLAGVSYEQY
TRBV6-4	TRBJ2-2	ASSETSGSADTGELF
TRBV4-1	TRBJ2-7	ASSQDWDRGLMQY
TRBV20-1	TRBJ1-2	RETGADGYT
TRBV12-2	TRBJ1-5	ASRLGGQGTGWGNQPQH
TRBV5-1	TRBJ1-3	ASSLAPVSSGNTIY
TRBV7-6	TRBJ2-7	ASSLEGGELDQY
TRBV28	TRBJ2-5	ASSLVQGAWETQY
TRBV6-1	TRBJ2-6	ASSGKDAQSRANVLT
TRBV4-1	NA	ASSLSVQGTYEQY
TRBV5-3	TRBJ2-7	ARSLGGTGDSYEQY
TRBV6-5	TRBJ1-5	ASSYSKSQPQH
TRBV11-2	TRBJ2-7	ASSDGSYEQY
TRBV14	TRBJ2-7	ASSQEEASSYEQY
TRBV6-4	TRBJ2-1	ATSRAAASEQF
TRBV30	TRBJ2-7	AWSTTGGEQY
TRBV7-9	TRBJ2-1	ASSLGPTGNEQF
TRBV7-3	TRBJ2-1	ASSLSGVNEQF
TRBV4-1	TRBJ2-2	ASSRPIRDSYGELF
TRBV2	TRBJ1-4	ASSGARGEKLF
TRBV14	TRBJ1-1	ASTPHGALYTEAF
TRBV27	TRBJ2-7	ASSHESGRGGDEQY
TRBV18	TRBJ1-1	ASSVFRGTEAF
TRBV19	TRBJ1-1	ASSVTGVQTEAF
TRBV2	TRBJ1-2	ASSERGGNYGYT